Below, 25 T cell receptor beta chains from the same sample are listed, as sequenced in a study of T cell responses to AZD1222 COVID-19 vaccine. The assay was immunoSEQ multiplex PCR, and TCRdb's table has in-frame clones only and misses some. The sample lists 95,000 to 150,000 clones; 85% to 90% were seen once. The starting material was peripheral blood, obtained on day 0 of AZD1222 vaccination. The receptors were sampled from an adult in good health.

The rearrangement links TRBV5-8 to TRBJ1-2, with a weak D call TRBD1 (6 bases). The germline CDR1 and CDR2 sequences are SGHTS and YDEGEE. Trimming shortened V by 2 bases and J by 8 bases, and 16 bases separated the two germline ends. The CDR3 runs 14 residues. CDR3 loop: CASSFRTESYGYTF. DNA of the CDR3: TGTGCCAGCAGCTTTCGGACAGAGTCTTACGGCTACACCTTC.

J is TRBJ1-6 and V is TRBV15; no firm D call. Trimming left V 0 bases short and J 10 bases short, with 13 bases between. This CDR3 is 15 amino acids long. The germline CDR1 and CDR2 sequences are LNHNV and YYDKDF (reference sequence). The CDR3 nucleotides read TGTGCCACCAGCAGAGATGGTGGCGGTGCATCACCCCTCCACTTT. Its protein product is CATSRDGGGASPLHF.

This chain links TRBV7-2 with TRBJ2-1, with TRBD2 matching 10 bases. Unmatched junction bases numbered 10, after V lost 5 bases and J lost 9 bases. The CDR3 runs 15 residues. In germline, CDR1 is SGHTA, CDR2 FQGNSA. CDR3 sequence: CASSTQRGGLFEQFF. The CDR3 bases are TGTGCCAGCAGCACCCAGCGGGGGGGCCTGTTTGAGCAGTTCTTC.

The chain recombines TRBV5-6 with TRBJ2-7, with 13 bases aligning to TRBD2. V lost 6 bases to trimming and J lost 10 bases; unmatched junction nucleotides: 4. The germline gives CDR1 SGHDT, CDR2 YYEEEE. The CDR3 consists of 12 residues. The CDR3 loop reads CASMTSGGYQYF. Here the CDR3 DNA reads TGTGCCAGCATGACTAGCGGGGGGTATCAGTACTTC.

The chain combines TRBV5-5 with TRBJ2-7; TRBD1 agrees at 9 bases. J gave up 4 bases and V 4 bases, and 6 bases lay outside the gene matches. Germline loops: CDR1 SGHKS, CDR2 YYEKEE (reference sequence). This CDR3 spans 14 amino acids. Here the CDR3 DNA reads TGTGCCAGCAGCCTCGGGACAGGGACATACGAGCAGTACTTC. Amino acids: CASSLGTGTYEQYF. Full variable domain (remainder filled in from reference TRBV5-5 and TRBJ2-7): DAGVTQSPTHLIKTRGQQVTLRCSPISGHKSVSWYQQVLGQGPQFIFQYYEKEERGRGNFPDRFSARQFPNYSSELNVNALLLGDSALYLCASSLGTGTYEQYFGPGTRLTVT.

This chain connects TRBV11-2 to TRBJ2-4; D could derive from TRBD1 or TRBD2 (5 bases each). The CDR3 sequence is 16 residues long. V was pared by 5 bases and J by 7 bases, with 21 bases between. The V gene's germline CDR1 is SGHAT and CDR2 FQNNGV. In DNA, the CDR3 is TGTGCCAGCAGCCCAATTCCGGGACCGCAGCTGAACATTCAGTACTTC. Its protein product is CASSPIPGPQLNIQYF.

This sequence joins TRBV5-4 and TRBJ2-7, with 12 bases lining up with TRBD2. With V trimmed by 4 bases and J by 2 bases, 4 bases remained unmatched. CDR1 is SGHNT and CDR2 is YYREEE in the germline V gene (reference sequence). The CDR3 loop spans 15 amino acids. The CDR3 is CASSPRTSGTYEQYF. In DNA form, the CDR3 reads TGTGCCAGCAGCCCGCGGACTAGCGGGACCTACGAGCAGTACTTC.

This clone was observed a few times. For the CDR3, the DNA is TGTGCCTGGAGGCGGGACAGACCCTATGGCTACACCTTC. It specifies CAWRRDRPYGYTF. The V call is TRBV30, the J call TRBJ1-2, with 7 bases fitting TRBD1. CDR3 length: 13 residues. Unmatched junction bases numbered 5, after V lost 3 bases and J lost 4 bases. Germline lookup yields CDR1 GTSNPN and CDR2 SVGIG (reference sequence).

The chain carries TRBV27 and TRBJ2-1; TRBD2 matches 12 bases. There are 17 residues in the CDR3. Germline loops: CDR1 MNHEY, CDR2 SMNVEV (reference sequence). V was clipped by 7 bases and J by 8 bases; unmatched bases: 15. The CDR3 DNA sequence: TGTGCCAGCACCACGACCATATTGGCTAGCGGGAGGGATGAGCAGTTCTTC. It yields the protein CASTTTILASGRDEQFF.

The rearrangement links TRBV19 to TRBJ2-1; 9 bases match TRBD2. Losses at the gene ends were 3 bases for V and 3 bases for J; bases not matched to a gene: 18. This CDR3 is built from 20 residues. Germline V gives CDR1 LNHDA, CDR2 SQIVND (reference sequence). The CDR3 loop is CASSMGRAGGPRRGYNEQFF. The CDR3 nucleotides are TGTGCCAGTAGTATGGGTCGAGCGGGAGGCCCCCGGCGGGGCTACAATGAGCAGTTCTTC.

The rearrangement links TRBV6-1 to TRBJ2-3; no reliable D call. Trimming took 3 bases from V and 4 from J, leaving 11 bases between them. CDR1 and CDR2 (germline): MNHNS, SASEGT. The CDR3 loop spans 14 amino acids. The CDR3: CASSERRFADTQYF. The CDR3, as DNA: TGTGCCAGCAGTGAGCGAAGATTTGCAGATACGCAGTATTTT.

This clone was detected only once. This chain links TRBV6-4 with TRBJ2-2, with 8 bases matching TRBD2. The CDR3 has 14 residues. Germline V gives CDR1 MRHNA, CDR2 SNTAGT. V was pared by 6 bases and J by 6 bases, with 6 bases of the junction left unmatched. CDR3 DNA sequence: TGTGCCAGCAGCGGGAGGGCCTTTGCCGGGGAGCTGTTTTTT. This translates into CASSGRAFAGELFF.

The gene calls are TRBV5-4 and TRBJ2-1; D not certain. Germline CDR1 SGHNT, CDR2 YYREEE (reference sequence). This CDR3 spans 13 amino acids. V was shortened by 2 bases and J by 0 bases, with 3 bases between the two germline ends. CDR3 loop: CASSLGSYNEQFF. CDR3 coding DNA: TGTGCCAGCAGCTTAGGCTCCTACAATGAGCAGTTCTTC.

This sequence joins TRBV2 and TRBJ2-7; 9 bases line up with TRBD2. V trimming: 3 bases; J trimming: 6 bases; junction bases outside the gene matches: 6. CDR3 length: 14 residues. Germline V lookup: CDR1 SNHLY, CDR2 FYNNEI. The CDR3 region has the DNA TGTGCCAGCAGTGAGATAGCGGGGGTGGTCGAGCAGTACTTC. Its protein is CASSEIAGVVEQYF.

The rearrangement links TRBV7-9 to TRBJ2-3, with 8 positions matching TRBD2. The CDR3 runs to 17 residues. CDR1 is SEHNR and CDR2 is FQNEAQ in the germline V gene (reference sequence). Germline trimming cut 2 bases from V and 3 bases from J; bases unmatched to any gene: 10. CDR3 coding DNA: TGTGCCAGCAGCTTACGGTCGGCGGGGGGCTCAACAGATACGCAGTATTTT. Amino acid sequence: CASSLRSAGGSTDTQYF.

CDR3 nucleotides: TGTGCCAGCAGCTTACTTAGCACAGGAAATCAGCCCCAGCATTTT. It yields the protein CASSLLSTGNQPQHF. The chain employs TRBV7-8 and TRBJ1-5; D is possibly TRBD1 (5 bases). The germline V gene encodes CDR1 SGHVS and CDR2 FQNEAQ. Trimming took 2 bases from V and 4 from J, leaving 12 bases between them. There are 15 residues in the CDR3.

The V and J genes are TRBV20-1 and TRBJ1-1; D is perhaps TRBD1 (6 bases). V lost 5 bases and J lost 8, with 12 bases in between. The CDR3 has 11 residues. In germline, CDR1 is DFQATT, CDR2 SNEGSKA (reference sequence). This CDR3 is CSAGGASEAFF. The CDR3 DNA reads TGCAGTGCTGGGGGGGCATCGGAAGCTTTCTTT.

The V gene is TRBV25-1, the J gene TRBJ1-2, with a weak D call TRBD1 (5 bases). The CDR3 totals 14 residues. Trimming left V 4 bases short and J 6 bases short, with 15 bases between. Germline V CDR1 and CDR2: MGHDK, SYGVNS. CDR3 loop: CASSVPGREDGYTF. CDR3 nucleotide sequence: TGTGCCAGCAGTGTCCCGGGCAGGGAGGATGGCTACACCTTC.

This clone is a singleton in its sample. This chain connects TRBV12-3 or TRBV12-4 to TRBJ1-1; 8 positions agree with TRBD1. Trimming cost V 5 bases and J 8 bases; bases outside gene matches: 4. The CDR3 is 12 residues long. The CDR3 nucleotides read TGTGCCAGCAGTAGACGGACAGGGGAAGCTTTCTTT. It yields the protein CASSRRTGEAFF.

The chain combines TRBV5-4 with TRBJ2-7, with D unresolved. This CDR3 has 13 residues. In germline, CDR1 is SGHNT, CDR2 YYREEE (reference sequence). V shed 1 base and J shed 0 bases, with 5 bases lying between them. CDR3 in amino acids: CASSLSRSYEQYF. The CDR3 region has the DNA TGTGCCAGCAGCTTGAGTCGCTCCTACGAGCAGTACTTC.

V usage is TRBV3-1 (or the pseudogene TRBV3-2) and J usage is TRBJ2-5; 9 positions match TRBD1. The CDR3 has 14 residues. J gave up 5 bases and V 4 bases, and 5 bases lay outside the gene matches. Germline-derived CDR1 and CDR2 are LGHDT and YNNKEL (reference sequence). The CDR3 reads CASSPTGGGETQYF. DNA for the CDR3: TGTGCCAGCAGCCCCACAGGGGGCGGGGAGACCCAGTACTTC.

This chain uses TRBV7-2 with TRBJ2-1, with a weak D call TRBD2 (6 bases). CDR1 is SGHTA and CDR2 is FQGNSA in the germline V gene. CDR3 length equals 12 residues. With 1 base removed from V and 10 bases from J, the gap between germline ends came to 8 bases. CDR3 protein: CASSLDLAEQFF. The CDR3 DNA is TGTGCCAGCAGCTTAGATCTAGCGGAGCAGTTCTTC.

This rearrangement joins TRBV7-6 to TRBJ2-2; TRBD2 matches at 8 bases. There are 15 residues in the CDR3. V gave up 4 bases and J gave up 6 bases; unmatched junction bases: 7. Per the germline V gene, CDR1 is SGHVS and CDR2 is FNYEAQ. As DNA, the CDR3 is TGTGCCAGCAGCTCCAGCGGGAGCCCCGCCGGGGAGCTGTTTTTT. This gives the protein CASSSSGSPAGELFF. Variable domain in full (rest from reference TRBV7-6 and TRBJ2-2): GAGVSQSPRYKVTKRGQDVALRCDPISGHVSLYWYRQALGQGPEFLTYFNYEAQQDKSGLPNDRFSAERPEGSISTLTIQRTEQRDSAMYRCASSSSGSPAGELFFGEGSRLTVL.

CDR3 coding DNA: TGTGCCAGTAGAAATGCGGGGGTGGCAAATGAGCAGTTCTTC. It translates to CASRNAGVANEQFF. The chain carries TRBV19 and TRBJ2-1, with TRBD2 matching 7 bases. The CDR3 is 14 amino acids. J lost 7 bases, V lost 6 bases, and 9 bases had no gene match. Looked up from germline, CDR1 is LNHDA and CDR2 is SQIVND (reference sequence).

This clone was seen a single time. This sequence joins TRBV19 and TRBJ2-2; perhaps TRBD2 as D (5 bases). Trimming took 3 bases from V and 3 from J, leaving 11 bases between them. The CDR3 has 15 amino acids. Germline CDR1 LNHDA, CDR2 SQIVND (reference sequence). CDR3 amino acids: CASSILGADTGELFF. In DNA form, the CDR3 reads TGTGCCAGTAGTATTCTGGGAGCGGACACCGGGGAGCTGTTTTTT.